This is a list of T cell receptor beta chains from one sample in a study of control samples from healthy donors and cancer patients. Method: immunoSEQ multiplex PCR; TCRdb's copy keeps in-frame clones and lacks some. The repertoire holds around 120,000 clones, with about 92% as singletons. Sequencing was performed on PBMCs. The receptor source for this set is a man aged 50 to 59 with head and neck cancer. CDR3s include the opening cysteine and the closing phenylalanine or tryptophan. A D gene is named only where the DNA matches it firmly. Clone size is not always given. Where it is, it says once, few, many or a class for expanded clones.

. TRBJ1-6 TRBV5-1 few CASSSRDPGTYNSPLHF
TRBD2 TRBJ2-7 TRBV14 . CASSPFGVREGEQYF
. TRBJ1-2 TRBV19 once CASSIRGRRLSSNYGYTF
. TRBJ1-1 TRBV20-1 once CSARGVAGAFF
. TRBJ1-1 TRBV6-5 . CASSQALGAFF
. TRBJ1-1 TRBV19 . CASSLAGNTEAFF
TRBD2 TRBJ2-3 TRBV7-8 . CASSLGTRRDTQYF
. TRBJ2-3 TRBV7-9 . CASTPTIVGDTQYF
TRBD2 TRBJ2-1 TRBV6-5 once CASRLAGGSYNEQFF
. TRBJ1-4 TRBV12-3/TRBV12-4 . CASSLTWGEKLFF
TRBD2 TRBJ2-3 TRBV3-1/TRBV3-2 . CASSHPGGALADTQYF
TRBD1 TRBJ2-7 TRBV7-2 . CASSLKGGPSYEQYF
TRBD1 TRBJ2-7 TRBV14 few CASSLTGGRYEQYF
. TRBJ2-7 TRBV27 . CASSPRGSYEQYF
TRBD1 TRBJ1-3 TRBV5-1 . CASSAGTVSGNTIYF
. TRBJ1-4 TRBV6-5 . CASSSVYRVGNEKLFF
TRBD2 TRBJ2-7 TRBV3-1/TRBV3-2 . CASSQLGTSGGACEQYF
. TRBJ1-1 TRBV12-3/TRBV12-4 . CASSNFDAAEAFF
. TRBJ1-1 TRBV6-5 . CASSYGRPPMNTEAFF
TRBD2 TRBJ2-1 TRBV5-1 . CASSLVGGSSYNEQFF
TRBD2 TRBJ2-3 TRBV9 . CASSATGTSGHTDTQYF
. TRBJ2-2 TRBV5-8 . CASSLTWGRELFF
TRBD1 TRBJ1-5 TRBV6-2/TRBV6-3 . CASSYEWGTGGNQPQHF
TRBD1 TRBJ2-7 TRBV10-3 . CAISKGQGSGYEQYF
. TRBJ1-2 TRBV24-1 . CATSDPNYGYTF
TRBD1 TRBJ1-4 TRBV28 . CASRSPGTGGREKLFF
TRBD1 TRBJ1-2 TRBV6-2/TRBV6-3 . CASSYLGQGAGGYTF
TRBD2 TRBJ2-5 TRBV4-1 . CASSRLSGGEAQYF
. TRBJ2-2 TRBV5-4 . CASTSWSGLTNTGELFF
TRBD2 TRBJ2-5 TRBV24-1 . CATSDLHWRGMRETQYF
. TRBJ1-1 TRBV12-3/TRBV12-4 . CASSSRGGTEAFF
. TRBJ2-4 TRBV4-2 . CASSQEGDLAKNIQYF